This is a list of T cell receptor beta chains from one sample in a study of blood T cell repertoires in COVID-19. Here immunoSEQ multiplex PCR was the method, and the copy in TCRdb shows in-frame clones only, minus some. The sample includes approximately 150,000 clones, 70% to 90% of them seen just once. Sequencing input: peripheral blood. Receptors originate from a human donor with acute or convalescent COVID-19. The donor label of this sample is uncertain. Each CDR3 is given with its conserved first and last residue. The order of the fields is V gene, J gene, D gene, CDR3 protein, CDR3 DNA. The D gene is left open where the match is weak.

V: TRBV5-1; J: TRBJ1-3; D: NA; CDR3: CASSSAGAHGNTIYF; DNA: TGCGCCAGCAGCTCTGCAGGGGCGCATGGAAACACCATATATTTT
V: TRBV25-1; J: TRBJ1-5; D: NA; CDR3: CASSEVGGMEQPQHF; DNA: TGTGCCAGCAGTGAAGTCGGAGGGATGGAACAGCCCCAGCATTTT
V: TRBV5-8; J: TRBJ1-5; D: TRBD1; CDR3: CASSPRTGVNNQPQHF; DNA: TGTGCCAGCAGCCCTCGGACAGGGGTAAACAATCAGCCCCAGCATTTT
V: TRBV7-2; J: TRBJ2-3; D: TRBD2; CDR3: CASSLWAGAAGGTDTQYF; DNA: TGTGCCAGCAGCTTATGGGCAGGGGCAGCGGGAGGCACAGATACGCAGTATTTT
V: TRBV19; J: TRBJ1-3; D: NA; CDR3: CASSIPPGRAGNTIYF; DNA: TGTGCCAGTAGTATTCCCCCGGGCAGGGCTGGAAACACCATATATTTT
V: TRBV7-9; J: TRBJ2-6; D: TRBD1; CDR3: CASSVRGPGANVLTF; DNA: TGTGCCAGCAGCGTCAGGGGGCCTGGGGCCAACGTCCTGACTTTC
V: TRBV18; J: TRBJ1-1; D: TRBD1; CDR3: CASSQDRAEAFF; DNA: TGTGCCAGCTCACAGGACAGGGCTGAAGCTTTCTTT
V: TRBV3-1/TRBV3-2; J: TRBJ1-1; D: TRBD1; CDR3: CATGDRENTEAFF; DNA: TGTGCCACCGGGGACAGGGAGAACACTGAAGCTTTCTTT
V: TRBV6-5; J: TRBJ2-3; D: NA; CDR3: CATLEPGTDTQYF; DNA: TGTGCCACCCTAGAGCCTGGCACAGATACGCAGTATTTT
V: TRBV7-2; J: TRBJ1-2; D: NA; CDR3: CASSLPQDPNYGYTF; DNA: TGTGCCAGCAGCTTACCGCAGGATCCTAACTATGGCTACACCTTC
V: TRBV9; J: TRBJ2-3; D: NA; CDR3: CASSVAVGGMDTQYF; DNA: TGTGCCAGCAGCGTAGCGGTAGGCGGCATGGATACGCAGTATTTT
V: TRBV30; J: TRBJ1-1; D: NA; CDR3: CAWTLSSGTEAFF; DNA: TGTGCCTGGACCCTATCGTCAGGCACTGAAGCTTTCTTT
V: TRBV28; J: TRBJ1-6; D: NA; CDR3: CASREMVSPLHF; DNA: TGTGCCAGCAGGGAGATGGTTTCACCCCTCCACTTT
V: TRBV6-5; J: TRBJ2-1; D: NA; CDR3: CASSYDSSSYNEQFF; DNA: TGTGCCAGCAGTTATGACTCGAGCTCCTACAATGAGCAGTTCTTC
V: TRBV5-6; J: TRBJ1-1; D: NA; CDR3: CASSSNLNTEAFF; DNA: TGTGCCAGCAGTTCTAATTTGAACACTGAAGCTTTCTTT
V: TRBV7-8; J: TRBJ1-3; D: NA; CDR3: CASSRELNLMAVSGNTIYF; DNA: TGTGCCAGCAGCCGAGAACTAAACTTAATGGCCGTGTCTGGAAACACCATATATTTT
V: TRBV30; J: TRBJ1-2; D: TRBD1; CDR3: CAWTTGGSYGYTF; DNA: TGTGCCTGGACGACAGGGGGCAGCTATGGCTACACCTTC
V: TRBV5-6; J: TRBJ1-6; D: NA; CDR3: CASSGVSSTNSPLHF; DNA: TGTGCCAGCAGTGGAGTCTCAAGTACCAATTCACCCCTCCACTTT
V: TRBV3-1/TRBV3-2; J: TRBJ1-3; D: NA; CDR3: CASSQEGAAGNTIYF; DNA: TGTGCCAGCAGCCAAGAGGGGGCGGCTGGAAACACCATATATTTT
V: TRBV27; J: TRBJ2-5; D: NA; CDR3: CASSSGKFGETQYF; DNA: TGTGCCAGCAGTTCAGGGAAATTTGGGGAGACCCAGTACTTC